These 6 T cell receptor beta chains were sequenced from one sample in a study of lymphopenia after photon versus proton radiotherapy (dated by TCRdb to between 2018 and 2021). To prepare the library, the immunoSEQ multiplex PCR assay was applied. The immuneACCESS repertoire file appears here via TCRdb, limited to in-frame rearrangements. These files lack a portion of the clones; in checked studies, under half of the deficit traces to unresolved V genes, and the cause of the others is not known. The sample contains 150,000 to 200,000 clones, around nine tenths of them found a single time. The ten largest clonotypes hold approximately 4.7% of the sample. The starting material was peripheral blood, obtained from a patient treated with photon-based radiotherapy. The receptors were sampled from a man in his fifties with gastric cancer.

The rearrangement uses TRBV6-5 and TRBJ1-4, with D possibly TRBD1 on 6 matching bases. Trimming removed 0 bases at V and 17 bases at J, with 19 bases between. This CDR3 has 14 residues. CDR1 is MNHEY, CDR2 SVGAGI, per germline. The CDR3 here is CASSYSHSGTPFFF. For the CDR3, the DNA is TGTGCCAGCAGTTACTCCCACTCGGGGACACCGTTTTTTTTT.

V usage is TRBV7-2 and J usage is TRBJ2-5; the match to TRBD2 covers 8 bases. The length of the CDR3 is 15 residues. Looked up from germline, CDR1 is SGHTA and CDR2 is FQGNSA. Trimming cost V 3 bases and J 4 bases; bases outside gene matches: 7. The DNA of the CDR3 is TGTGCCAGCAGCTTTATTCCAGCGGGAGTAGAGACCCAGTACTTC. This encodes CASSFIPAGVETQYF.

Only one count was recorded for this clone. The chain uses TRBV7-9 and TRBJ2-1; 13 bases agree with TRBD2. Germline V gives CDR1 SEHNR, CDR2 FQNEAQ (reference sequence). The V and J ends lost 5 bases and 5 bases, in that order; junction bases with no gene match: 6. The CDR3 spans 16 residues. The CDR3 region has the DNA TGTGCCAGCAGCCACTCCGGGACTAGCGGGAACAATGAGCAGTTCTTC. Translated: CASSHSGTSGNNEQFF.

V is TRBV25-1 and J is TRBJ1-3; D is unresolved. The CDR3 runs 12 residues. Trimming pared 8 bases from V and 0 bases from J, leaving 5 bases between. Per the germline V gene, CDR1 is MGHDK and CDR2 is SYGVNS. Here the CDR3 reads CASESSGNTIYF. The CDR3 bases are TGTGCCAGCGAGTCCTCTGGAAACACCATATATTTT.

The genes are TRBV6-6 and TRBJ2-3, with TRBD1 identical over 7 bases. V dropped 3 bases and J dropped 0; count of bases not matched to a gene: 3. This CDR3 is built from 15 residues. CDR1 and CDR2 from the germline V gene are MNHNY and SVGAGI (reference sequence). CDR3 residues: CASSYGTASTDTQYF. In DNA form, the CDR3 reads TGTGCCAGCAGTTATGGGACAGCCAGCACAGATACGCAGTATTTT.

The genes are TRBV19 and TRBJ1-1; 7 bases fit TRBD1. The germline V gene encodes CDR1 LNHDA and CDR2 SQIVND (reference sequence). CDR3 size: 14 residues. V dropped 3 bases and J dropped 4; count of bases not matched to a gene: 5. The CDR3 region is CASSMWDSPTEAFF. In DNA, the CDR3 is TGTGCCAGTAGTATGTGGGACAGCCCCACTGAAGCTTTCTTT.